These 13 T cell receptor beta chains came from one sample sequenced in a study of blood T cells in healthy people across ages. Using a J-beta primer mix together with a sample-barcoded 5' primer, a second PCR was run for about 7 to 12 cycles. In TCRdb, the 5' RACE reads were re-called with MiXCR into one record per CDR3 protein. Of more than 1 million distinct CDR3 sequences in the sample, roughly 45% are singletons; the top ten hold around 18%. Sequenced sample: blood. The receptors here all came from a woman aged 55-70 years in good health.

The V gene is TRBV13, the J gene TRBJ2-1; D is possibly TRBD2 (6 bases). The ends were cut back, 1 base at V and 0 bases at J, with 13 bases in the middle. The germline V gene encodes CDR1 PRHDT and CDR2 FYEKMQ (reference sequence). CDR3 length equals 17 residues. As DNA, the CDR3 is TGTGCCAGCAGCTTAGTTAGGGCGGGAACCTCCTACAATGAGCAGTTCTTC. It yields the protein CASSLVRAGTSYNEQFF.

This clonotype was recorded a few times. V usage is TRBV20-1 and J usage is TRBJ2-7; 11 bases fit TRBD2. Germline V gene lookup returns CDR1 DFQATT and CDR2 SNEGSKA (reference sequence). The J segment lost 7 bases and the V segment lost 2 bases, leaving 10 bases of the junction unmatched. This CDR3 is built from 15 residues. CDR3 coding DNA: TGCAGTGCTAGAACTATAGCGGGAGGGCATGGGGAGCAGTACTTC. Translation: CSARTIAGGHGEQYF.

The gene calls are TRBV4-2 and TRBJ1-4; D unresolved. Germline V lookup: CDR1 LGHNA, CDR2 YNFKEQ. The ends were cut back, 6 bases at V and 3 bases at J, with 17 bases in the middle. CDR3 length: 16 amino acids. The CDR3 is CASRGSGRFANEKLFF. The CDR3 DNA reads TGTGCCAGCAGAGGGAGCGGGCGTTTCGCTAATGAAAAACTGTTTTTT.

This chain uses TRBV27 with TRBJ2-7; D perhaps matches TRBD2 (5 bases). This CDR3 comprises 15 residues. CDR1 is MNHEY, CDR2 SMNVEV, per germline (reference sequence). Trimming left V 5 bases short and J 0 bases short, with 14 bases between. Written as DNA, the CDR3 is TGTGCCAGCAGTCGAGACTACCAGAGCTCCTACGAGCAGTACTTC. This translates into CASSRDYQSSYEQYF.

The J gene is TRBJ2-4, the V gene TRBV4-2; the D is unclear. Germline lookup yields CDR1 LGHNA and CDR2 YNFKEQ. Trimming pared 0 bases from V and 0 bases from J, leaving 15 bases between. The CDR3 is 18 residues long. CDR3 loop: CASSQEMMSSLAKNIQYF. CDR3 DNA: TGTGCCAGCAGCCAAGAGATGATGAGTTCCTTAGCCAAAAACATTCAGTACTTC.

This sequence joins TRBV7-8 and TRBJ2-5; 9 nucleotides agree with TRBD1. The CDR3 runs to 16 residues. The V and J ends lost 2 bases and 5 bases, in that order; junction bases with no gene match: 9. CDR1 is SGHVS and CDR2 is FQNEAQ in the germline V gene. CDR3 protein: CASSLQGQGPSETQYF. The CDR3, as DNA: TGTGCCAGCAGCTTACAGGGACAGGGTCCGAGTGAGACCCAGTACTTC.

In its sample, this clonotype was seen a few times. The gene calls are TRBV28 and TRBJ2-7; 8 nucleotides align to TRBD1. Germline loops: CDR1 MDHEN, CDR2 SYDVKM. The CDR3 loop spans 15 amino acids. Germline trimming cut 6 bases from V and 3 bases from J; bases unmatched to any gene: 10. CDR3 coding DNA: TGTGCCAGCAGCCCACCGAGACAGGGGCTCTACGAGCAGTACTTC. It specifies CASSPPRQGLYEQYF. Based on the CDR3 plus reference TRBV28 and TRBJ2-7, the full variable domain is DVKVTQSSRYLVKRTGEKVFLECVQDMDHENMFWYRQDPGLGLRLIYFSYDVKMKEKGDIPEGYSVSREKKERFSLILESASTNQTSMYLCASSPPRQGLYEQYFGPGTRLTVT.

V usage is TRBV13 and J usage is TRBJ2-5; D is perhaps TRBD1 (5 bases). This CDR3 has 13 residues. V shed 8 bases and J shed 2 bases, with 12 bases lying between them. Germline lookup yields CDR1 PRHDT and CDR2 FYEKMQ (reference sequence). As DNA, the CDR3 is TGTGCCAGCCGTGGGGCCCCGCAAGAGACCCAGTACTTC. It codes for CASRGAPQETQYF.

The V and J genes are TRBV6-5 and TRBJ2-7, with D tentatively TRBD1 (5 bases). Trimming stripped 0 bases from V and 2 bases from J, with 14 bases between. CDR1 is MNHEY, CDR2 SVGAGI, per germline. The CDR3 runs to 16 residues. The CDR3 is CASSYSRAGPPYEQYF. The CDR3 coding sequence is TGTGCCAGCAGTTACTCGAGAGCAGGGCCCCCCTACGAGCAGTACTTC.

The chain joins TRBV20-1 to TRBJ2-1, with 10 bases lining up with TRBD2. The germline gives CDR1 DFQATT, CDR2 SNEGSKA (reference sequence). V shed 5 bases and J 5 bases; nucleotides not matched to a gene: 6. This CDR3 has 14 residues. The CDR3 protein is CSARIAGGDNEQFF. DNA of the CDR3: TGCAGTGCTCGAATAGCGGGGGGAGACAATGAGCAGTTCTTC.

This clonotype was detected a few times. The rearrangement links TRBV7-9 to TRBJ1-2; no clear D gene. This CDR3 is built from 13 residues. Germline loops: CDR1 SEHNR, CDR2 FQNEAQ (reference sequence). V was clipped by 6 bases and J by 5 bases, with 13 bases between them. This CDR3 is CASRPDLGYGYTF. CDR3 nucleotides: TGTGCCAGCAGACCGGACTTAGGTTATGGCTACACCTTC.

The chain is built from TRBV20-1 and TRBJ2-5; 9 bases are shared with TRBD1. CDR1 is DFQATT and CDR2 is SNEGSKA in the germline V gene (reference sequence). J gave up 3 bases and V 7 bases, and 15 bases lay outside the gene matches. The CDR3 has 16 amino acids. The DNA for the CDR3 is TGCAGTGTTCGACACGGGACAGGGCGATTAAAAGAGACCCAGTACTTC. Translated: CSVRHGTGRLKETQYF.

V gene TRBV14 combines with J gene TRBJ2-3, with 15 bases matching TRBD2. V lost 0 bases, J lost 8 bases, and 15 bases stayed unmatched. The CDR3 loop spans 20 amino acids. The V gene's germline CDR1 is SGHDN and CDR2 FVKESK. The CDR3 DNA follows: TGTGCCAGCAGCCAAGATCGGGCCGGGACTAGCGGGAGGACCCCTCGTACGCAGTATTTT. Protein product: CASSQDRAGTSGRTPRTQYF.